This TCR beta chain was identified during a study of cytotoxic CD8 clonotypes in ibrutinib-treated CLL. This clone turned up a few times. Generated by immunoSEQ multiplex PCR, the TCRdb table keeps only in-frame clones and is missing some. The sample shows under 150,000 clones, approximately 89% of them seen only once. Sample: PBMCs, taken after 12 months of ibrutinib treatment. The sequence was collected from a human donor with chronic lymphocytic leukemia.

In nucleotides, the CDR3 is TGTGCCAGCAGCCGGACGGTGGCCGGGGAGCTGTTTTTT. Residues: CASSRTVAGELFF. The V gene is TRBV7-6, the J gene TRBJ2-2; D is unclear. Germline V gene sequence: CDR1 SGHVS, CDR2 FNYEAQ. V lost 5 bases to trimming and J lost 6 bases, with 10 bases between them. This CDR3 is built from 13 residues.